The entry that follows covers one T cell receptor (beta chain) sequence. Its antigen is unknown. Only in-frame clones appear in the TCRdb table, and some are missing; sequencing was by immunoSEQ multiplex PCR. The top ten clones hold 2% to 3% of a sample with around 10,000 clones, roughly 84% of them seen once. The sample is drawn from a study of chemoradiotherapy in HPV16-positive cancers. Study information: A couple of HPV16-positive patients' cells yielded candidate HPV-specific clones and common motifs. Findings and limits, study-wide: The functional HPV-specific definition rests on just a couple of HPV16-positive patients. Candidate HPV-specific clones and E7-related TCR motifs grew in tumor during treatment.

Between the trimmed V and J ends, which lost 2 bases and 5 bases, there was a span of 12 bases. The CDR3 loop spans 14 amino acids. Germline V gene lookup returns CDR1 SEHNR and CDR2 FQNEAQ (reference sequence). Over chemoradiotherapy, repertoires were sampled more than once. The clonotype originates from a human donor with HPV-associated anogenital cancer. The specimen was blood, collected from a patient who underwent chemoradiotherapy. This rearrangement joins TRBV7-9 to TRBJ1-2; D not resolved. DNA for the CDR3: TGTGCCAGCAGCTTACAAGGGCGCCCTTATGGCTACACCTTC. The encoded protein is CASSLQGRPYGYTF.